These 20 T cell receptor beta chains originate from one sample sequenced in a study of cytomegalovirus exposure and HLA in healthy donors. Both 60 Vbeta primers and 13 Jbeta primers went into the PCR. Generated by immunoSEQ multiplex PCR, the TCRdb table keeps only in-frame clones and is missing some. Here the sample spans about 180,000 clones, around three quarters being singletons. Sequencing was carried out using PBMCs. The receptors derive from a woman aged 25 to 39 in good health and CMV-seropositive.

This clone was recorded once. V and J are TRBV4-1 and TRBJ1-1, with D perhaps matching TRBD1 (6 bases). Trimming left V 5 bases short and J 1 base short, with 14 bases between. The CDR3 length is 15 residues. The germline V gene encodes CDR1 MGHRA and CDR2 YSYEKL. The CDR3 reads CASSVGQFTNTEAFF. CDR3 DNA: TGCGCCAGCAGCGTGGGACAATTTACGAACACTGAAGCTTTCTTT.

The chain uses TRBV18 and TRBJ1-4; tentative D call: TRBD1 (5 bases). Germline loops: CDR1 KGHSH, CDR2 LQKENI. Trimming removed 0 bases at V and 6 bases at J, with 14 bases between. The CDR3 is 16 amino acids. The DNA of the CDR3 is TGTGCCAGCTCACCACCGGGAGGGGCTGGGGATGAAAAACTGTTTTTT. As protein: CASSPPGGAGDEKLFF.

This clone appeared a single time. The chain uses TRBV5-1 and TRBJ1-2; 9 nucleotides line up with TRBD1. The CDR3 sequence is 13 residues long. With 4 bases clipped from V and 6 bases from J, the junction kept 4 bases outside the gene matches. Germline V gene lookup returns CDR1 SGHRS and CDR2 YFSETQ. CDR3 DNA sequence: TGCGCCAGCAGCCTCACAGGGGGCGATGGCTACACCTTC. Protein product: CASSLTGGDGYTF. Drawing the rest from reference TRBV5-1 and TRBJ1-2, the complete variable domain is KAGVTQTPRYLIKTRGQQVTLSCSPISGHRSVSWYQQTPGQGLQFLFEYFSETQRNKGNFPGRFSGRQFSNSRSEMNVSTLELGDSALYLCASSLTGGDGYTFGSGTRLTVV.

The chain is built from TRBV27 and TRBJ2-5; 9 bases line up with TRBD1. The tail of the sequence fits TRBJ2-7 better, so the J call may be wrong. The CDR3 consists of 15 residues. Germline CDR1 and CDR2: MNHEY and SMNVEV (reference sequence). The CDR3 DNA is TGTGCCAGCAGTACTCTCGGGACAGGGTCCTACGAGCAGTACTTC. It specifies CASSTLGTGSYEQYF.

In DNA, the CDR3 is TGCGCCAGCAGCCAAGATGCTGGGACAGGCTCTGGAAACACCATATATTTT. Protein product: CASSQDAGTGSGNTIYF. The chain recombines TRBV4-3 with TRBJ1-3; TRBD1 agrees at 8 bases. There are 17 residues in the CDR3. The germline V gene encodes CDR1 LGHNA and CDR2 YSLEER. J gave up 0 bases and V 0 bases, and 4 bases lay outside the gene matches.

This clone was detected only once. The chain combines TRBV2 with TRBJ2-3, with 11 bases fitting TRBD2. This CDR3 spans 13 amino acids. Germline CDR1 SNHLY, CDR2 FYNNEI. Trimming took 10 bases from V and 0 from J; bases not matched to a gene: 0. The CDR3 DNA sequence: TGTGCCATAGCGGGGGGGAGCACAGATACGCAGTATTTT. Its translation is CAIAGGSTDTQYF. Full variable domain (outside the CDR3, taken from reference TRBV2 and TRBJ2-3): EPEVTQTPSHQVTQMGQEVILRCVPISNHLYFYWYRQILGQKVEFLVSFYNNEISEKSEIFDDQFSVERPDGSNFTLKIRSTKLEDSAMYFCAIAGGSTDTQYFGPGTRLTVL.

This chain uses TRBV7-2 with TRBJ2-1; 12 nucleotides align to TRBD2. This CDR3 region has 16 residues. The germline V gene encodes CDR1 SGHTA and CDR2 FQGNSA. The ends lost 3 bases at V and 8 bases at J; junction bases unmatched: 8. The CDR3 DNA follows: TGTGCCAGCAGCTTCCTAGCGGGGGGGCGGGAAGATGAGCAGTTCTTC. Residues: CASSFLAGGREDEQFF.

This clone was recorded once. The V call is TRBV7-6, the J call TRBJ2-3, with 7 bases matching TRBD2. The CDR3 has 13 residues. The V gene end was trimmed by 6 bases and the J gene end by 3 bases; junction bases not matched to a gene: 3. Germline V CDR1 and CDR2: SGHVS, FNYEAQ. CDR3 in DNA: TGTGCCAGCAGGAGACTAGCAACAGATACGCAGTATTTT. Translating it yields CASRRLATDTQYF.

The chain carries TRBV5-1 and TRBJ2-3, with 8 bases fitting TRBD1. With V trimmed by 3 bases and J by 3 bases, 6 bases remained unmatched. The CDR3 runs to 15 residues. Germline CDR1 SGHRS, CDR2 YFSETQ. The CDR3 DNA reads as TGCGCCAGCAGCTCCGGGACAGGTATAACAGATACGCAGTATTTT. Its protein product is CASSSGTGITDTQYF.

The rearrangement joins TRBV29-1 to TRBJ1-1, with TRBD1 matching over 11 bases. The V gene end was trimmed by 4 bases and the J gene end by 4 bases; junction bases not matched to a gene: 11. This CDR3 comprises 16 residues. Germline V lookup: CDR1 SQVTM, CDR2 ANQGSEA. CDR3: CSVVRGQGGWATEAFF. The CDR3 DNA is TGCAGCGTTGTTCGGGGACAGGGGGGGTGGGCCACTGAAGCTTTCTTT.

The V call is TRBV27, the J call TRBJ1-2, with 8 bases lining up with TRBD1. The CDR3 has 15 amino acids. Germline V gene data show CDR1 as MNHEY and CDR2 as SMNVEV (reference sequence). V gave up 5 bases and J gave up 2 bases; unmatched junction bases: 7. In nucleotides, the CDR3 is TGTGCCAGCAGTCCACGGACAGGGACCAACTATGGCTACACCTTC. This translates into CASSPRTGTNYGYTF.

As DNA, the CDR3 is TGTGCCAGCAGCTCCTATTCCGGGACAGACTATGGCTACACCTTC. Residues: CASSSYSGTDYGYTF. The chain recombines TRBV11-2 with TRBJ1-2; TRBD1 agrees at 7 bases. CDR3 length equals 15 residues. Unmatched junction bases numbered 8, after V lost 4 bases and J lost 3 bases. In germline, CDR1 is SGHAT, CDR2 FQNNGV.

Points on this clone: Likely a read error: the CDR3 ends without its conserved phenylalanine or tryptophan. V is TRBV5-1 and J is TRBJ1-6; 9 bases line up with TRBD1. This CDR3 spans 16 amino acids. Germline loops: CDR1 SGHRS, CDR2 YFSETQ. V dropped 3 bases and J dropped 10; count of bases not matched to a gene: 11. The CDR3 loop reads CASSSLPPGQGSPLHL. The CDR3 DNA follows: TGCGCCAGCAGCTCCTTGCCTCCGGGACAGGGATCACCCCTCCACCTT.

This rearrangement joins TRBV6-1 to TRBJ2-1; D not certain. Trimming cost V 6 bases and J 7 bases, with 7 bases left between them. From germline, CDR1 is MNHNS and CDR2 SASEGT. The CDR3 is made up of 11 amino acids. This CDR3 reads CASRARNEQFF. The CDR3 coding sequence is TGTGCCAGCAGGGCGAGGAATGAGCAGTTCTTC.

This clone was recorded a few times. The chain employs TRBV5-1 and TRBJ2-3; 8 bases are a match to TRBD1. V trimming: 4 bases; J trimming: 5 bases; junction bases outside the gene matches: 6. This CDR3 is 14 amino acids long. CDR1 SGHRS and CDR2 YFSETQ come from the germline V gene. The CDR3 protein is CASSTPGTGDTQYF. The CDR3 coding sequence is TGCGCCAGCAGCACCCCAGGGACAGGAGATACGCAGTATTTT.

CDR3 nucleotide sequence: TGTGCCACCAACCCGAGACAGGGGGCCTACGAGCAGTACTTC. It specifies CATNPRQGAYEQYF. The rearrangement uses TRBV15 and TRBJ2-7; 9 bases match TRBD1. CDR3 size: 14 residues. J lost 2 bases, V lost 7 bases, and 6 bases had no gene match. Germline loops: CDR1 LNHNV, CDR2 YYDKDF (reference sequence).

The gene calls are TRBV7-2 and TRBJ2-5; 10 nucleotides agree with TRBD2. V shed 5 bases, J shed 5 bases, and the junction held 8 bases outside the gene matches. The CDR3 is made up of 15 amino acids. Germline V gives CDR1 SGHTA, CDR2 FQGNSA. The CDR3 bases are TGTGCCAGCAGCCTCCCACTAGCGGGGAGGGAGACCCAGTACTTC. Translating it yields CASSLPLAGRETQYF.

The table lists this clone with a count of one. The gene calls are TRBV6-5 and TRBJ2-1; possibly TRBD2 for D (6 bases). CDR1 is MNHEY and CDR2 is SVGAGI in the germline V gene. Trimming shortened V by 4 bases and J by 8 bases, and 12 bases separated the two germline ends. The CDR3 has 13 residues. The CDR3 sequence: CASSSQEGYEQFF. The CDR3 bases are TGTGCCAGCAGTTCCCAGGAGGGTTATGAGCAGTTCTTC.

This chain links TRBV28 with TRBJ1-5, with D unclear. The V and J ends lost 2 bases and 2 bases respectively, with 4 bases between them. This CDR3 comprises 13 residues. Germline values: CDR1 MDHEN, CDR2 SYDVKM. CDR3 DNA: TGTGCCAGCAGTTTACCGGGCAATCAGCCCCAGCATTTT. Amino acids: CASSLPGNQPQHF.

This clone appeared once. V is TRBV27 and J is TRBJ2-5; 8 bases match TRBD1. This CDR3 is 16 amino acids long. The V gene end was trimmed by 2 bases and the J gene end by 8 bases; junction bases not matched to a gene: 13. Per the germline V gene, CDR1 is MNHEY and CDR2 is SMNVEV (reference sequence). The CDR3 DNA reads TGTGCCAGCAGTTTACCCGGACAGGGACACAAGAGAACCCAGTACTTC. Translating gives CASSLPGQGHKRTQYF.